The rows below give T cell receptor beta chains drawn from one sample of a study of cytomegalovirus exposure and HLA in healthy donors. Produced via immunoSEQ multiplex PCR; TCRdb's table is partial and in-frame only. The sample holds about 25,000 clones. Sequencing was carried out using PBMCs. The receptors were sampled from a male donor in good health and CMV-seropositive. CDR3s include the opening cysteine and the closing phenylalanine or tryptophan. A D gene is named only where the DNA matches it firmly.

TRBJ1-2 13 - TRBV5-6 TGTGCCAGCAGCGCCCAGGGTGACTATGGCTACACCTTC CASSAQGDYGYTF
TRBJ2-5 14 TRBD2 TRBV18 TGTGTCAGCTCACCGGGACTATCCCAAGAGACCCAGTACTTC CVSSPGLSQETQYF
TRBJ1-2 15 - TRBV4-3 TGCGCCAGCAGCCAAGCCCACAGCCTTAACTATGGCTACACCTTC CASSQAHSLNYGYTF
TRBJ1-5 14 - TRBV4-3 TGCGCCAGCAGCCAAGATCTTTCCAATCAGCCCCAGCATTTT CASSQDLSNQPQHF
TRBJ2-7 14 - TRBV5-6 TGTGCCAGCAGCTTGGATCTGGGAGTTAGCGAGCAGTACTTC CASSLDLGVSEQYF
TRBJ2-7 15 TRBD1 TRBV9 TGTGCCAGCAGCGCCTCCCAGGGGGTAACCTACGAGCAGTACTTC CASSASQGVTYEQYF
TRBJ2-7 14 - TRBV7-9 TGTGCCAGCAGCCTACTCAGGGGCCCCTACGAGCAGTACTTC CASSLLRGPYEQYF
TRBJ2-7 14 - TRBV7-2 TGTGCCAGCAGCTCCCCCCCACTGAACTACGAGCAGTACTTC CASSSPPLNYEQYF
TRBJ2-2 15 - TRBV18 TGTGCCAGCTCACCCTCGACGGGACTCCCCGGGGAGCTGTTTTTT CASSPSTGLPGELFF
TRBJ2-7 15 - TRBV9 TGTGCCAGCAGCCCCAGGACTCACGACTGGGACGAGCAGTACTTC CASSPRTHDWDEQYF
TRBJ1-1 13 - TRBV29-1 TGCAGCGTGGTCTCTACAGGTACCACTGAAGCTTTCTTT CSVVSTGTTEAFF
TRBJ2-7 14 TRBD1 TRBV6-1 TGTGCCAGCAGTGCCGGGACAGGGGCAAGGGAGCAGTACTTC CASSAGTGAREQYF
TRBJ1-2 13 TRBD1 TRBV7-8 TGTGCCAGCAGCTGGGGACAGGGGGTTGGCTACACCTTC CASSWGQGVGYTF
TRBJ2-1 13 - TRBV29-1 TGCAGCGTCTTACGGCAGGGATACAATGAGCAGTTCTTC CSVLRQGYNEQFF
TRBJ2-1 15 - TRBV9 TGTGCCAGCAGCGTAGTAAGCGGCTCCTACAATGAGCAGTTCTTC CASSVVSGSYNEQFF
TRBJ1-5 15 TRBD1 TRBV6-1 TGTGCCAGCAGTTTGGACAGGGGAAGCAATCAGCCCCAGCATTTT CASSLDRGSNQPQHF
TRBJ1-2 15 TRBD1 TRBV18 TGTGCCAGCTCCCCAGCCCGGGACAGGGCCTATGGCTACACCTTC CASSPARDRAYGYTF
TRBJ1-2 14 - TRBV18 TGTGCCAGCTCACCACCGGGGAGCCAATATGGCTACACCTTC CASSPPGSQYGYTF
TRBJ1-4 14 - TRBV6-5 TGTGCCAGCAGTTACTCTCGGGGAGGTGAAAAACTGTTTTTT CASSYSRGGEKLFF
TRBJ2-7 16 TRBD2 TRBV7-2 TGTGCCAGCAGCTTCCAGGGACTAGCGGGAGGCGGCGAGCAGTACTTC CASSFQGLAGGGEQYF
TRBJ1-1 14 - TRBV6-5 TGTGCCAGCAGTTACCAGACAGTTGGAACTGAAGCTTTCTTT CASSYQTVGTEAFF
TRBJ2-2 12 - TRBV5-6 TGTGCCAGCAGCTTATTTCGGGGGGAGCTGTTTTTT CASSLFRGELFF
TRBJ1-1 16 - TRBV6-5 TGTGCCAGCAGTTACTCGAGGGGGGGTCGGAACACTGAAGCTTTCTTT CASSYSRGGRNTEAFF
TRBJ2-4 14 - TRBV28 TGTGCCAGCGGGGAGACTAAAGCCAAAAACATTCAGTACTTC CASGETKAKNIQYF
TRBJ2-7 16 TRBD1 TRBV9 TGTGCCAGCAGCGTAGGGGGGACAGGCGTTTCCTACGAGCAGTACTTC CASSVGGTGVSYEQYF
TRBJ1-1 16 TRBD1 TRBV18 TGTGCCAGCTCACCTTTACAGGGGACACGCTCGACTGAAGCTTTCTTT CASSPLQGTRSTEAFF
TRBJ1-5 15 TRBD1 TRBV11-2 TGTGCCAGTAGGGGGACAGGGGGCATGGATCAGCCCCAGCATTTT CASRGTGGMDQPQHF
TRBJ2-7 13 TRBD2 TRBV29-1 TGCAGCGCCCGAGGCGGGGGCTCCTACGAGCAGTACTTC CSARGGGSYEQYF
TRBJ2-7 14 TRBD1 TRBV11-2 TGTGCCAGCAGCAACCGGGACAGGCGCAACGAGCAGTACTTC CASSNRDRRNEQYF
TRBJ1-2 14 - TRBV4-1 TGCGCCAGCAGCCAAGACGGCAGGGCGCATGGCTACACCTTC CASSQDGRAHGYTF
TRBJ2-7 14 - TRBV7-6 TGTGCCAGCAGCTTAAGTGGCGGGGACTACGAGCAGTACTTC CASSLSGGDYEQYF
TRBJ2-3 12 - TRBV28 TGTGCCAGCAGTCTGCTCCGGGATACGCAGTATTTT CASSLLRDTQYF
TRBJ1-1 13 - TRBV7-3 TGTGCCAGCCGGCCCCAGCGCGACACTGAAGCTTTCTTT CASRPQRDTEAFF
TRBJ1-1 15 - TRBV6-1 TGTGCCAGCAGTGGATTAATCAGTGGAGGGACTGAAGCTTTCTTT CASSGLISGGTEAFF
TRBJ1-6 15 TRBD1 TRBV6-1 TGTGCCAGCAGCCGGGACAGGGGCACAAATTCACCCCTCCACTTT CASSRDRGTNSPLHF
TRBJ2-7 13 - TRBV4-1 TGCGCCAGCAGCTACAGGGTGAGCTACGAGCAGTACTTC CASSYRVSYEQYF
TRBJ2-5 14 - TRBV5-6 TGTGCCAGCAGCTTTGGCCGGGGAGATGAGACCCAGTACTTC CASSFGRGDETQYF